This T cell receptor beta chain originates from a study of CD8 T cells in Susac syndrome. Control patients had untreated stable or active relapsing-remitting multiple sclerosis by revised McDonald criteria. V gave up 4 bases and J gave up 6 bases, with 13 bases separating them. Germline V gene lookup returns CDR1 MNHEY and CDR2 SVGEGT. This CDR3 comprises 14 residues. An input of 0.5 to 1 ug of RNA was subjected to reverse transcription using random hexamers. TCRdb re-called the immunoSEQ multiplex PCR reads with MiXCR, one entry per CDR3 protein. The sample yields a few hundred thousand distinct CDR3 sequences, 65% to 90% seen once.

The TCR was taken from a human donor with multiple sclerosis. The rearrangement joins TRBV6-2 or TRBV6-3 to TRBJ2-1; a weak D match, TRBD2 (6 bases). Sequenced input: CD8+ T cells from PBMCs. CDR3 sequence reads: CASSWTGAPNEQFF. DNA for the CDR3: TGTGCCAGCAGTTGGACGGGAGCCCCCAATGAGCAGTTCTTC.